This T cell receptor (beta chain) stems from a study of T-cell reconstitution after alpha-beta-depleted transplantation in children. The authors prepared the TCRbeta library with unique molecular identifiers. TCRdb passed the PCR reads through MiXCR, listing each CDR3 protein once. The data show about 610,000 distinct CDR3 sequences, 8% to 11% seen once. The CDR3 consists of 16 residues. The junction had 4 bases not matched to a gene; V was cut back by 1 base and J by 2 bases. In germline, CDR1 is LGHDT, CDR2 YNNKEL (reference sequence). This clonotype showed up just a few times. Sample: PBMCs from the stem cell graft donor, taken from the stem cell graft. The receptor was isolated from a human donor who donated a stem cell graft to a child with acute myeloid leukemia. The genes are TRBV3-1 and TRBJ2-7; TRBD2 aligns across 11 bases. The CDR3 nucleotides are TGTGCCAGCAGCCAAGTCGGACTAGCGGGCACCTACGAGCAGTACTTC. This translates into CASSQVGLAGTYEQYF.